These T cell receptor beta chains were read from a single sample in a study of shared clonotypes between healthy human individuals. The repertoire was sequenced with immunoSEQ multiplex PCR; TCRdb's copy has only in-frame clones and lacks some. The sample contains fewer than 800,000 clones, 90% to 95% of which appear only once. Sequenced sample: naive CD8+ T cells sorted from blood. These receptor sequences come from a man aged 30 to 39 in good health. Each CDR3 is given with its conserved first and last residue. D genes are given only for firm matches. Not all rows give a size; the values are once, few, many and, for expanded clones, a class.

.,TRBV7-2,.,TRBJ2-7,CASSLNAGIPYEQYF,TGTGCCAGCAGCCTCAATGCGGGGATACCCTACGAGCAGTACTTC
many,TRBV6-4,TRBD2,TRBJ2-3,CASSDSAGGPTDTQYF,TGTGCCAGCAGTGACTCTGCGGGAGGGCCGACAGATACGCAGTATTTT
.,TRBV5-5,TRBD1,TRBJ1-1,CASSYGQGGTEAFF,TGTGCCAGCAGCTACGGACAGGGCGGGACTGAAGCTTTCTTT
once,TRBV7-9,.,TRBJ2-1,CASSLGVNEQFF,TGTGCCAGCAGCTTAGGAGTTAATGAGCAGTTCTTC
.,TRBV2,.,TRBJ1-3,CASKVRVGNTIYF,TGTGCCAGCAAAGTGAGGGTCGGAAACACCATATATTTT
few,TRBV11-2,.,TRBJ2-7,CASSLYSGPTYEQYF,TGTGCCAGCAGCCTCTATTCCGGGCCCACATACGAGCAGTACTTC
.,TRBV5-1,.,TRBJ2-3,CASSLGWDETDTQYF,TGCGCCAGCAGCTTGGGATGGGATGAGACAGATACGCAGTATTTT
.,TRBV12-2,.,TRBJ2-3,CASRLGIPSGTHTDTQYF,TGTGCAAGTCGCTTAGGGATTCCTAGCGGAACGCACACAGATACGCAGTATTTT
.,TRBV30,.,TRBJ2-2,CAWSATVNTGELFF,TGTGCCTGGAGTGCCACGGTGAACACCGGGGAGCTGTTTTTT
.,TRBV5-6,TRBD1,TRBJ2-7,CASSLETGEKEQYF,TGTGCCAGCAGCTTAGAGACAGGGGAGAAAGAGCAGTACTTC
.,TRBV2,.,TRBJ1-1,CASSEGRDPDTEAFF,TGTGCCAGCAGTGAAGGGAGGGATCCGGACACTGAAGCTTTCTTT
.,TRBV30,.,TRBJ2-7,CAWSSSSYEQYF,TGTGCCTGGAGTAGTAGCTCCTACGAGCAGTACTTC
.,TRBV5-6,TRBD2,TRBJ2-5,CASSDSGRASETQYF,TGTGCCAGCAGCGATAGCGGGAGGGCCTCAGAGACCCAGTACTTC
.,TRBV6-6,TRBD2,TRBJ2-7,CASTVKGLGGSYEQYF,TGTGCCAGCACCGTCAAGGGTCTGGGGGGGAGCTACGAGCAGTACTTC
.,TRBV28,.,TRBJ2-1,CASGVPGHLAIGFGEQFF,TGTGCCAGTGGGGTTCCGGGCCATCTAGCAATTGGGTTCGGGGAGCAGTTCTTC
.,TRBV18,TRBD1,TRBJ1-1,CASSRRTGADTEAFF,TGTGCCAGCTCACGTCGGACAGGGGCGGACACTGAAGCTTTCTTT
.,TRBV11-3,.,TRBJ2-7,CASSLDPTYEQYF,TGTGCCAGCAGCTTAGACCCCACCTACGAGCAGTACTTC
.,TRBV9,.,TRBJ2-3,CASNVDGRGTDTQYF,TGTGCCAGCAACGTAGATGGCAGGGGTACAGATACGCAGTATTTT
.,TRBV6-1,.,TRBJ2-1,CASTLYNNEQFF,TGTGCCAGCACACTTTACAACAATGAGCAGTTCTTC
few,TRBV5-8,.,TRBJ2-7,CASSSPGLSNYEQYF,TGTGCCAGCAGCTCGCCGGGACTGTCGAACTACGAGCAGTACTTC
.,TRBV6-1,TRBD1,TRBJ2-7,CASSEEWDRDYEQYF,TGTGCCAGCAGTGAAGAATGGGACAGGGACTACGAGCAGTACTTC
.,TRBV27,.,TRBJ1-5,CASSEVGPQHF,TGTGCCAGCTCAGAGGTCGGGCCCCAGCATTTT
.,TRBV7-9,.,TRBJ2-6,CASSLEAGSGANVLTF,TGTGCCAGCAGCTTAGAGGCGGGTTCTGGGGCCAACGTCCTGACTTTC
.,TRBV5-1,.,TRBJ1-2,CASSLGQTRSPVLGYGYTF,TGCGCCAGCAGCTTGGGGCAAACCCGATCCCCAGTCCTAGGCTATGGCTACACCTTC
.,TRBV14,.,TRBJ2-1,CASSQSWGSYNEQFF,TGTGCCAGCAGCCAATCGTGGGGATCCTACAATGAGCAGTTCTTC
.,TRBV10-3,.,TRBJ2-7,CAISESVYEQYF,TGTGCCATCAGTGAGTCAGTCTACGAGCAGTACTTC
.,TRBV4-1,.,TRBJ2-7,CASSQSQGAEEQYF,TGCGCCAGCAGCCAATCACAAGGGGCAGAAGAGCAGTACTTC
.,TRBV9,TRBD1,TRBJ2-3,CASSPKAGGGPDTQYF,TGTGCCAGCAGCCCTAAAGCAGGGGGCGGACCAGATACGCAGTATTTT
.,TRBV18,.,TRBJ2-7,CASSPPVDHSYEQYF,TGTGCCAGCTCACCACCGGTTGACCACTCCTACGAGCAGTACTTC